The clone carrying this T cell receptor (beta chain) occurred a few times. Trimming removed 0 bases at V and 9 bases at J, with 22 bases between. The CDR3 sequence is 17 residues long. From germline, CDR1 is SGHTA and CDR2 FQGNSA. Amplification by 5'RACE using constant-segment primers produced TCR alpha and TCR beta cDNA libraries that carried sample barcodes and UMIs. TCRdb reprocessed the 5' RACE reads with MiXCR, giving one entry per CDR3 protein. The sample yields about 290,000 distinct CDR3 sequences, 15% to 20% seen once. This entry is derived from a study of T-cell memory formation after mild COVID-19.

The chain links TRBV7-2 to TRBJ2-3; D perhaps matches TRBD2 (5 bases). The clonotype was recovered from a man between 18 and 29 years old who had mild COVID-19 (a few samples of this study predate the infection). Cell type and time point are not known. The sequenced material came from PBMCs or a T cell subset sorted from them (not recorded which). The CDR3: CASSLAHGKLTRMTQYF. The CDR3 DNA is TGTGCCAGCAGCTTAGCGCACGGGAAGCTCACACGGATGACGCAGTATTTT. Together with reference TRBV7-2 and TRBJ2-3, the CDR3 gives the full variable domain: GAGVSQSPSNKVTEKGKDVELRCDPISGHTALYWYRQSLGQGLEFLIYFQGNSAPDKSGLPSDRFSAERTGGSVSTLTIQRTQQEDSAVYLCASSLAHGKLTRMTQYFGPGTRLTVL.